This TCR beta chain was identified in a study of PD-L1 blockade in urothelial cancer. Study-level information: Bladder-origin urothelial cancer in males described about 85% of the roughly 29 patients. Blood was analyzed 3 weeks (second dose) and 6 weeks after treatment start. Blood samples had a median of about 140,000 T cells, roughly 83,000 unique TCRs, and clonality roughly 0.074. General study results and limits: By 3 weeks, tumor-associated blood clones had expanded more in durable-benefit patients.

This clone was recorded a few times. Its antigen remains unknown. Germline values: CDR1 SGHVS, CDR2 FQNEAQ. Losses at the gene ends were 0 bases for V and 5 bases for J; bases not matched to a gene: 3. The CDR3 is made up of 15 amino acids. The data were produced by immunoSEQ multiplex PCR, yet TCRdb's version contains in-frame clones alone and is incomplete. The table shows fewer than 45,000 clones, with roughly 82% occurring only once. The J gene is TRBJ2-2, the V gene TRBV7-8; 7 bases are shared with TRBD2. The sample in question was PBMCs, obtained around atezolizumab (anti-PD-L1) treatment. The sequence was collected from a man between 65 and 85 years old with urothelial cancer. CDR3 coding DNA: TGTGCCAGCAGCTTAGCGGGAGGGCCGACCGGGGAGCTGTTTTTT. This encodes CASSLAGGPTGELFF. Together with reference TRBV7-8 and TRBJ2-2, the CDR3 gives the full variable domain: GAGVSQSPRYKVAKRGQDVALRCDPISGHVSLFWYQQALGQGPEFLTYFQNEAQLDKSGLPSDRFFAERPEGSVSTLKIQRTQQEDSAVYLCASSLAGGPTGELFFGEGSRLTVL.